Below are 32 T cell receptor beta chains sequenced from a single sample in a study of T cells in pancreatic ductal adenocarcinoma. Using immunoSEQ multiplex PCR, the repertoire was profiled, and TCRdb retains in-frame clones only, with some absent. Of roughly 100,000 clones in the sample, 90% to 95% were seen once. Surgery without prior neoadjuvant therapy was the treatment of the selected pancreatic ductal adenocarcinoma patients. Input material: PBMCs. These TCRs come from a human donor with pancreatic ductal adenocarcinoma.

This rearrangement joins TRBV28 to TRBJ1-4, with D perhaps TRBD1 (6 bases). The CDR3 runs to 15 residues. The germline V and J ends were trimmed by 3 bases and 5 bases, with 13 bases remaining between them. Germline CDR1 reads MDHEN; CDR2 reads SYDVKM. The CDR3 protein is CASSLGGALNEKLFF. The CDR3 DNA reads as TGTGCCAGCAGTTTGGGGGGGGCCTTAAATGAAAAACTGTTTTTT.

V is TRBV7-9 and J is TRBJ1-4; D is ambiguous. The CDR3 has 11 residues. Germline lookup yields CDR1 SEHNR and CDR2 FQNEAQ (reference sequence). The V end lost 4 bases, the J end lost 7 bases, and 4 bases lay between the germline ends. CDR3 protein: CASSWSEKLFF. Here the CDR3 DNA reads TGTGCCAGCAGCTGGAGTGAAAAACTGTTTTTT. Full variable domain (rest looked up from reference TRBV7-9 and TRBJ1-4): DTGVSQNPRHKITKRGQNVTFRCDPISEHNRLYWYRQTLGQGPEFLTYFQNEAQLEKSRLLSDRFSAERPKGSFSTLEIQRTEQGDSAMYLCASSWSEKLFFGSGTQLSVL.

V is TRBV6-4 and J is TRBJ2-3; D is unclear. Trimming took 6 bases from V and 2 from J, leaving 15 bases between them. Germline values: CDR1 MRHNA, CDR2 SNTAGT. The CDR3 contains 15 residues. The CDR3 region is CASRHPLNTTDTQYF. The CDR3 nucleotides read TGTGCCAGCAGACACCCTCTGAACACCACAGATACGCAGTATTTT.

This chain uses TRBV20-1 with TRBJ2-7; tentative D call: TRBD1 (6 bases). Trimming left V 6 bases short and J 6 bases short, with 12 bases between. Germline CDR1 DFQATT, CDR2 SNEGSKA (reference sequence). The CDR3 sequence is 11 residues long. The chain's CDR3 is CSAGRGSEQYF. CDR3 in DNA: TGCAGTGCCGGCAGGGGATCCGAGCAGTACTTC.

The chain uses TRBV6-1 and TRBJ2-1; 9 bases map to TRBD2. The V and J ends lost 1 base and 6 bases, in that order; junction bases with no gene match: 4. Germline V lookup: CDR1 MNHNS, CDR2 SASEGT. This CDR3 spans 15 amino acids. The CDR3 nucleotides read TGTGCCAGCAGTGAAGGGTTGACTAGCGGCAATGAGCAGTTCTTC. Translated: CASSEGLTSGNEQFF.

The chain is built from TRBV9 and TRBJ2-2; no definite D call. The V end was cut by 3 bases, the J end by 0 bases, with 6 bases between. The CDR3 totals 14 residues. The germline V gene has CDR1 SGDLS and CDR2 YYNGEE. The CDR3 loop is CASSASTNTGELFF. CDR3 bases: TGTGCCAGCAGCGCATCCACGAACACCGGGGAGCTGTTTTTT.

This clone was observed a handful of times. This sequence joins TRBV6-5 and TRBJ2-3; D is uncertain. V lost 6 bases and J 6 bases, leaving 13 bases between the germline ends. Germline lookup yields CDR1 MNHEY and CDR2 SVGAGI. This CDR3 is built from 13 residues. CDR3 region: CASRKERSDTQYF. The CDR3 bases are TGTGCCAGCAGGAAGGAGCGCAGTGATACGCAGTATTTT.

The V gene is TRBV25-1, the J gene TRBJ2-1; the match to TRBD2 covers 9 bases. This CDR3 region has 16 residues. J lost 4 bases, V lost 0 bases, and 4 bases had no gene match. Germline V gives CDR1 MGHDK, CDR2 SYGVNS. CDR3 bases: TGTGCCAGCAGTGAATATGGGCGGGGGGGGTACAATGAGCAGTTCTTC. Its translation: CASSEYGRGGYNEQFF.

V is TRBV28 and J is TRBJ2-5, with D possibly matching TRBD1 (5 bases). The V gene's germline CDR1 is MDHEN and CDR2 SYDVKM. Trimming removed 3 bases from V and 5 bases from J, with 7 bases in between. This CDR3 has 12 amino acids. CDR3 sequence (DNA): TGTGCCAGCAGTTTGGGGCTGGAGACCCAGTACTTC. Protein: CASSLGLETQYF.

In this sample, this clone turned up once. The chain recombines TRBV19 with TRBJ1-1, with a tentative D call TRBD1 (5 bases). The CDR3 is 14 amino acids. The germline CDR1 and CDR2 sequences are LNHDA and SQIVND (reference sequence). The germline V and J ends were trimmed by 7 bases and 4 bases, with 16 bases remaining between them. The CDR3 region is CASNEGASSTEAFF. In nucleotides, the CDR3 is TGTGCCAGTAATGAAGGGGCATCGAGCACTGAAGCTTTCTTT.

This clone has just one count. The chain recombines TRBV30 with TRBJ2-2, with D perhaps matching TRBD2 (6 bases). The CDR3 is made up of 14 amino acids. V was cut by 3 bases and J by 8 bases, with 16 bases left in between. CDR1 is GTSNPN, CDR2 SVGIG, per germline (reference sequence). The DNA for the CDR3 is TGTGCCTGGAGGGGGACTTTAGGAAGTGGGGAGCTGTTTTTT. Its translation: CAWRGTLGSGELFF.

This chain uses TRBV5-8 with TRBJ2-7; no clear D gene. The CDR3 loop spans 14 amino acids. The V end lost 4 bases, the J end lost 0 bases, and 11 bases lay between the germline ends. Germline values: CDR1 SGHTS, CDR2 YDEGEE. This CDR3 is CASSRPAYSYEQYF. The CDR3 nucleotides are TGTGCCAGCAGCCGTCCAGCGTACTCCTACGAGCAGTACTTC. The full variable domain, completed using reference TRBV5-8 and TRBJ2-7, is EAGVTQSPTHLIKTRGQQATLRCSPISGHTSVYWYQQALGLGLQFLLWYDEGEERNRGNFPPRFSGRQFPNYSSELNVNALELEDSALYLCASSRPAYSYEQYFGPGTRLTVT.

The V call is TRBV27, the J call TRBJ2-4; 7 nucleotides line up with TRBD1. The CDR3 sequence is 13 residues long. CDR1 and CDR2 (germline): MNHEY, SMNVEV (reference sequence). J was trimmed by 8 bases and V by 4 bases; bases with no gene match: 5. CDR3 DNA sequence: TGTGCCAGCAGTTATAACAGGGGTGACATTCAGTACTTC. This encodes CASSYNRGDIQYF.

This chain joins TRBV9 and TRBJ2-7; D remains ambiguous. The CDR3 covers 15 residues. Germline values: CDR1 SGDLS, CDR2 YYNGEE. V gave up 5 bases and J gave up 0 bases, with 15 bases separating them. The CDR3 sequence is CASSPTGSRSYEQYF. The CDR3 coding sequence is TGTGCCAGCAGTCCCACGGGTTCCCGCTCCTACGAGCAGTACTTC.

The V call is TRBV6-5, the J call TRBJ2-7; TRBD2 agrees at 9 bases. Germline lookup yields CDR1 MNHEY and CDR2 SVGAGI. Unmatched junction bases numbered 4, after V lost 8 bases and J lost 2 bases. This CDR3 contains 13 residues. The CDR3 protein is CASQREAPYEQYF. Written as DNA, the CDR3 is TGTGCCAGCCAGCGGGAGGCGCCCTACGAGCAGTACTTC.

This chain joins TRBV7-6 and TRBJ2-3; 8 bases map to TRBD2. J was trimmed by 6 bases and V by 3 bases; bases with no gene match: 5. This CDR3 is built from 14 residues. From germline, CDR1 is SGHVS and CDR2 FNYEAQ. The CDR3 nucleotides are TGTGCCAGCAGCTTTCCGGGACTAGGGGATACGCAGTATTTT. It codes for CASSFPGLGDTQYF.

This clone was observed a single time. The CDR3, as DNA: TGCGCCAGCAGCTTGTTCCCGAATGAGCAGTTCTTC. This codes for CASSLFPNEQFF. V is TRBV5-1 and J is TRBJ2-1; D not resolved. The CDR3 has 12 residues. Trimming shortened V by 1 base and J by 7 bases, and 6 bases separated the two germline ends. CDR1 and CDR2 from the germline V gene are SGHRS and YFSETQ.

The V call is TRBV21-1, the J call TRBJ1-1; the table's D call TRBD1 went unverified against the DNA. TRBV21-1 is a known pseudogene. The CDR3 runs 16 residues. In nucleotides, the CDR3 is TGTGCCAGCAGCAAAGGCCAGGGGCAGATGAACACTGAAGCTTTCTTT. Translated, it gives CASSKGQGQMNTEAFF.

V gene TRBV5-8 combines with J gene TRBJ2-2, with 8 bases matching TRBD2. The length of the CDR3 is 14 residues. J lost 7 bases, V lost 4 bases, and 6 bases had no gene match. The germline CDR1 and CDR2 sequences are SGHTS and YDEGEE. Here the CDR3 reads CASSPGLDDGELFF. As DNA, the CDR3 is TGTGCCAGCAGCCCGGGACTAGATGACGGGGAGCTGTTTTTT. The full variable domain, with the rest looked up from reference TRBV5-8 and TRBJ2-2, is EAGVTQSPTHLIKTRGQQATLRCSPISGHTSVYWYQQALGLGLQFLLWYDEGEERNRGNFPPRFSGRQFPNYSSELNVNALELEDSALYLCASSPGLDDGELFFGEGSRLTVL.

As regards this clone: This same CDR3 is encoded by further DNA sequences in the sample. The J gene is TRBJ2-3, the V gene TRBV5-1; 7 bases match TRBD2. This CDR3 is built from 14 residues. Trimming removed 3 bases from V and 3 bases from J; junction bases left unmatched: 4. From germline, CDR1 is SGHRS and CDR2 YFSETQ. In DNA form, the CDR3 reads TGCGCCAGCAGCTCCTCGGGGGGAACAGATACGCAGTATTTT. It is translated as CASSSSGGTDTQYF.

The chain recombines TRBV5-1 with TRBJ2-2; TRBD1 might be the D (5 bases). The CDR3 covers 15 residues. Trimming pared 2 bases from V and 0 bases from J, leaving 8 bases between. CDR1 is SGHRS, CDR2 YFSETQ, per germline. In DNA form, the CDR3 reads TGCGCCAGCAGCTTCAGGGCCCCGAACACCGGGGAGCTGTTTTTT. This codes for CASSFRAPNTGELFF.

This chain's CDR3 is CAWTIQGEQYF. The CDR3, as DNA: TGTGCCTGGACCATACAGGGAGAGCAGTACTTC. V and J are TRBV30 and TRBJ2-7; tentatively, D is TRBD1 (6 bases). Germline assignment: CDR1 GTSNPN and CDR2 SVGIG (reference sequence). Deletions cut 4 bases from V and 7 bases from J, with 11 bases between. The CDR3 is made up of 11 amino acids.

The V and J genes are TRBV19 and TRBJ2-7; D gene uncertain. This CDR3 is built from 13 residues. V lost 5 bases, J lost 0 bases, and 8 bases lay in between. The V gene's germline CDR1 is LNHDA and CDR2 SQIVND (reference sequence). The DNA for the CDR3 is TGTGCCAGTAGTTCGTCCGGCTCCTACGAGCAGTACTTC. This sequence encodes CASSSSGSYEQYF.

The chain links TRBV11-2 to TRBJ2-1; 8 bases align to TRBD1. The junction had 6 bases not matched to a gene; V was cut back by 5 bases and J by 0 bases. Germline-derived CDR1 and CDR2 are SGHAT and FQNNGV. The CDR3 loop spans 16 amino acids. CDR3 amino acids: CASSPRTGSSYNEQFF. CDR3 DNA sequence: TGTGCCAGCAGCCCCCGGACAGGGAGCTCCTACAATGAGCAGTTCTTC.

The V gene is TRBV30, the J gene TRBJ2-5, with D maybe TRBD1 (6 bases). CDR3 length: 13 residues. V lost 2 bases and J 4 bases, leaving 11 bases between the germline ends. Germline V lookup: CDR1 GTSNPN, CDR2 SVGIG (reference sequence). CDR3 in DNA: TGTGCCTGGAGTTCCCAGGGGCCAGAGACCCAGTACTTC. It specifies CAWSSQGPETQYF.

The CDR3 is CASSISGGSQPQHF. CDR3 nucleotide sequence: TGTGCCAGTAGTATTTCAGGGGGCAGTCAGCCCCAGCATTTT. This sequence joins TRBV19 and TRBJ1-5; 8 nucleotides align to TRBD1. The CDR3 is 14 amino acids. From germline, CDR1 is LNHDA and CDR2 SQIVND (reference sequence). V dropped 3 bases and J dropped 6; count of bases not matched to a gene: 4.

The V gene is TRBV9, the J gene TRBJ1-2, with D unresolved. Trimming cost V 0 bases and J 1 base, with 7 bases left between them. The CDR3 consists of 14 residues. Germline V gene data show CDR1 as SGDLS and CDR2 as YYNGEE. CDR3 nucleotides: TGTGCCAGCAGCGTAGTTCCAGTTAACTATGGCTACACCTTC. This encodes CASSVVPVNYGYTF. Looking up the rest from reference TRBV9 and TRBJ1-2 gives the full variable domain: DSGVTQTPKHLITATGQRVTLRCSPRSGDLSVYWYQQSLDQGLQFLIQYYNGEERAKGNILERFSAQQFPDLHSELNLSSLELGDSALYFCASSVVPVNYGYTFGSGTRLTVV.

The V gene is TRBV2, the J gene TRBJ2-1, with 11 bases lining up with TRBD1. The CDR3 totals 13 residues. CDR1 and CDR2 from the germline V gene are SNHLY and FYNNEI. J gave up 7 bases and V 6 bases, and 2 bases lay outside the gene matches. CDR3: CASRGTGGNEQFF. Written as DNA, the CDR3 is TGTGCCAGCAGGGGGACAGGGGGGAATGAGCAGTTCTTC.

This clone was counted once. The chain recombines TRBV18 with TRBJ1-1; 7 bases match TRBD1. The CDR3 consists of 14 residues. V lost 4 bases to trimming and J lost 1 base; unmatched junction nucleotides: 3. The germline V gene encodes CDR1 KGHSH and CDR2 LQKENI. CDR3 in amino acids: CASSRQGANTEAFF. Here the CDR3 DNA reads TGTGCCAGCTCACGACAGGGAGCGAACACTGAAGCTTTCTTT.

The chain carries TRBV9 and TRBJ2-1, with 8 bases fitting TRBD2. The junction had 6 bases not matched to a gene; V was cut back by 0 bases and J by 7 bases. There are 15 residues in the CDR3. Germline V gene data show CDR1 as SGDLS and CDR2 as YYNGEE. Here the CDR3 DNA reads TGTGCCAGCAGCGTAGCCAGCGGGAGTCTTAATGAGCAGTTCTTC. This translates into CASSVASGSLNEQFF.

V gene TRBV10-3 combines with J gene TRBJ1-5; a weak D match, TRBD1 (6 bases). CDR3 length equals 14 residues. Trimming shortened V by 2 bases and J by 4 bases, and 9 bases separated the two germline ends. Germline CDR1 ENHRY, CDR2 SYGVKD. Here the CDR3 reads CAISETGRNQPQHF. The CDR3, as DNA: TGTGCCATCAGTGAGACAGGGAGAAATCAGCCCCAGCATTTT.

The V call is TRBV2, the J call TRBJ1-1, with D tentatively TRBD1 (5 bases). The CDR3 has 14 residues. Germline V gives CDR1 SNHLY, CDR2 FYNNEI. V lost 9 bases and J 4 bases, leaving 18 bases between the germline ends. Here the CDR3 reads CARDNQIGGTEAFF. Here the CDR3 DNA reads TGTGCCAGGGACAACCAAATTGGTGGCACTGAAGCTTTCTTT.